The 32 T cell receptor beta chains presented below share a single source sample, sequenced in a study of blood T cell repertoires in COVID-19. The repertoire was sequenced with immunoSEQ multiplex PCR; TCRdb's copy has only in-frame clones and lacks some. The table lists some 100,000 clones, around 83% of them singletons. The specimen sequenced was peripheral blood. These receptors came from a woman at least 80 years old with active or convalescent COVID-19.

The chain carries TRBV29-1 and TRBJ1-3, with a possible D match to TRBD1 (5 bases). Per germline, CDR1 SQVTM and CDR2 ANQGSEA. V dropped 4 bases and J dropped 9 bases, with 10 bases sitting between them. The CDR3 covers 11 residues. CDR3 sequence reads: CSVVGGGTIYF. In DNA, the CDR3 is TGCAGCGTTGTGGGGGGGGGCACCATATATTTT.

The chain recombines TRBV11-2 with TRBJ1-1; TRBD1 is a possible D gene (5 bases). The germline V gene encodes CDR1 SGHAT and CDR2 FQNNGV. The V end lost 5 bases, the J end lost 1 base, and 8 bases lay between the germline ends. There are 13 residues in the CDR3. The CDR3 region is CASSADRNTEAFF. As DNA, the CDR3 is TGTGCCAGCAGCGCCGACAGGAACACTGAAGCTTTCTTT.

V and J are TRBV5-1 and TRBJ2-5; TRBD2 matches at 8 bases. Germline trimming cut 5 bases from V and 4 bases from J; bases unmatched to any gene: 10. CDR3 size: 15 residues. Germline CDR1 reads SGHRS; CDR2 reads YFSETQ. The CDR3 reads CASRPMRGAVETQYF. Here the CDR3 DNA reads TGCGCCAGCAGGCCGATGCGGGGGGCAGTAGAGACCCAGTACTTC.

The chain combines TRBV4-1 with TRBJ2-7, with D tentatively TRBD2 (5 bases). The germline gives CDR1 MGHRA, CDR2 YSYEKL. V lost 1 base and J 5 bases, leaving 15 bases between the germline ends. The CDR3 has 15 amino acids. CDR3 sequence reads: CASSQVGRGSDEQYF. In DNA, the CDR3 is TGCGCCAGCAGCCAAGTTGGGAGAGGTAGTGACGAGCAGTACTTC.

The chain uses TRBV19 and TRBJ1-4, with a possible D match to TRBD1 (5 bases). V lost 5 bases and J lost 13, with 14 bases in between. The CDR3 loop spans 12 amino acids. Germline values: CDR1 LNHDA, CDR2 SQIVND (reference sequence). The CDR3 sequence is CASSLGGGALFF. In nucleotides, the CDR3 is TGTGCCAGTAGTCTCGGGGGAGGGGCACTGTTTTTT.

In this sample, this clone turned up once. This chain uses TRBV5-1 with TRBJ2-7, with TRBD2 matching over 14 bases. V lost 4 bases, J lost 9 bases, and 6 bases stayed unmatched. CDR3 length equals 14 residues. In germline, CDR1 is SGHRS, CDR2 YFSETQ. The CDR3 DNA reads as TGCGCCAGCAGCCCGGGGACTAGCGGGAGCTGGCAGTACTTC. Translation: CASSPGTSGSWQYF.

This clone has only one observation. The chain combines TRBV19 with TRBJ2-1, with TRBD2 matching 8 bases. V was pared by 7 bases and J by 1 base, with 6 bases of the junction left unmatched. CDR1 and CDR2 (germline): LNHDA, SQIVND (reference sequence). The CDR3 consists of 15 residues. CDR3 protein: CASIRTSGSYNEQFF. CDR3 DNA sequence: TGTGCCAGTATCCGCACTAGCGGTTCCTACAATGAGCAGTTCTTC.

This chain connects TRBV28 to TRBJ2-7; 10 bases agree with TRBD1. This CDR3 has 14 residues. Trimming at V came to 8 bases and at J to 3 bases, leaving 7 bases not matched to a gene. Germline V gene data show CDR1 as MDHEN and CDR2 as SYDVKM. CDR3 nucleotides: TGTGCCAGCTCACACGGGACAGGGGTCTACGAGCAGTACTTC. It is translated as CASSHGTGVYEQYF.

The chain uses TRBV9 and TRBJ2-7, with D possibly being TRBD1 (6 bases). Per the germline V gene, CDR1 is SGDLS and CDR2 is YYNGEE. The V gene lost 3 bases and the J gene lost 0 bases, with 10 bases spanning the gap. This CDR3 region has 14 residues. Here the CDR3 reads CASSDGTNSYEQYF. The CDR3 nucleotides are TGTGCCAGCAGCGACGGGACAAACTCCTACGAGCAGTACTTC.

This clone was seen just once. The gene calls are TRBV28 and TRBJ1-4; possible D gene TRBD1, 6 bases. CDR1 is MDHEN, CDR2 SYDVKM, per germline. Trimming shortened V by 5 bases and J by 4 bases, and 14 bases separated the two germline ends. This CDR3 spans 15 amino acids. Written as DNA, the CDR3 is TGTGCCAGCAGTACCGGGACACTCTATAATGAAAAACTGTTTTTT. It encodes CASSTGTLYNEKLFF. Full variable domain (outside the CDR3, taken from reference TRBV28 and TRBJ1-4): DVKVTQSSRYLVKRTGEKVFLECVQDMDHENMFWYRQDPGLGLRLIYFSYDVKMKEKGDIPEGYSVSREKKERFSLILESASTNQTSMYLCASSTGTLYNEKLFFGSGTQLSVL.

The CDR3 region is CASSLKREVKTVGELFF. The CDR3 DNA sequence: TGCGCCAGCAGCCTAAAGCGGGAAGTTAAGACGGTTGGGGAGCTGTTTTTT. The chain carries TRBV5-1 and TRBJ2-2, with 7 bases matching TRBD2. The trim removed 4 bases at V and 8 bases at J, leaving 17 bases unmatched. Germline CDR1 SGHRS, CDR2 YFSETQ. This CDR3 spans 17 amino acids.

The genes are TRBV7-3 and TRBJ2-1; 7 bases fit TRBD1. J lost 6 bases, V lost 1 base, and 6 bases had no gene match. Germline assignment: CDR1 SGHTA and CDR2 FQGTGA. This CDR3 has 15 amino acids. CDR3 coding DNA: TGTGCCAGCAGCTTAAGGCAGGGGGTAGGCAATGAGCAGTTCTTC. Residues: CASSLRQGVGNEQFF. The whole variable domain, filled in from reference TRBV7-3 and TRBJ2-1, reads GAGVSQTPSNKVTEKGKYVELRCDPISGHTALYWYRQSLGQGPEFLIYFQGTGAADDSGLPNDRFFAVRPEGSVSTLKIQRTERGDSAVYLCASSLRQGVGNEQFFGPGTRLTVL.

A note on this clone: At one end the junction does not follow the germline gene, possibly because of a read error. This chain joins TRBV5-6 and TRBJ1-2; tentatively, D is TRBD1 (5 bases). CDR3 length: 14 residues. CDR1 SGHDT and CDR2 YYEEEE come from the germline V gene. The chain's CDR3 is CASGLGELDYGYTF. Written as DNA, the CDR3 is TGTGCCAGCGGCTTGGGGGAGCTGGACTATGGCTACACCTTC. The full variable domain, with the rest looked up from reference TRBV5-6 and TRBJ1-2, is DAGVTQSPTHLIKTRGQQVTLRCSPKSGHDTVSWYQQALGQGPQFIFQYYEEEERQRGNFPDRFSGHQFPNYSSELNVNALLLGDSALYLCASGLGELDYGYTFGSGTRLTVV.

The J gene is TRBJ1-1, the V gene TRBV2; 7 nucleotides align to TRBD1. The CDR3 contains 14 residues. J gave up 0 bases and V 3 bases, and 1 base lay outside the gene matches. The germline V gene encodes CDR1 SNHLY and CDR2 FYNNEI. As DNA, the CDR3 is TGTGCCAGCAGTGAGACAGGGATGAACACTGAAGCTTTCTTT. It yields the protein CASSETGMNTEAFF. Full variable domain (outside the CDR3, taken from reference TRBV2 and TRBJ1-1): EPEVTQTPSHQVTQMGQEVILRCVPISNHLYFYWYRQILGQKVEFLVSFYNNEISEKSEIFDDQFSVERPDGSNFTLKIRSTKLEDSAMYFCASSETGMNTEAFFGQGTRLTVV.

The chain is built from TRBV7-9 and TRBJ2-6, with D perhaps matching TRBD1 (6 bases). The germline V gene encodes CDR1 SEHNR and CDR2 FQNEAQ (reference sequence). CDR3 size: 19 residues. V gave up 0 bases and J gave up 0 bases, with 15 bases separating them. Written as DNA, the CDR3 is TGTGCCAGCAGCTTAGCCAGGGGACGGACAAGCTCTGGGGCCAACGTCCTGACTTTC. Amino acids: CASSLARGRTSSGANVLTF.

V usage is TRBV3-1 (or the pseudogene TRBV3-2) and J usage is TRBJ1-2; no clear D. The germline gives CDR1 LGHDT, CDR2 YNNKEL (reference sequence). V lost 0 bases, J lost 7 bases, and 6 bases lay in between. This CDR3 is 12 amino acids long. The CDR3 DNA reads TGTGCCAGCAGCCAAGATATGAGTGGCTACACCTTC. Protein product: CASSQDMSGYTF.

V and J are TRBV5-6 and TRBJ1-6; the match to TRBD1 covers 10 bases. From germline, CDR1 is SGHDT and CDR2 YYEEEE. V was clipped by 4 bases and J by 8 bases; unmatched bases: 9. The CDR3 is made up of 16 amino acids. DNA for the CDR3: TGTGCCAGCAGCCCTAACCCGGGACAGGGGTATTCACCCCTCCACTTT. Translating it yields CASSPNPGQGYSPLHF.

The chain joins TRBV6-2 or TRBV6-3 to TRBJ2-7, with 9 positions matching TRBD2. V gave up 2 bases and J gave up 7 bases; unmatched junction bases: 15. The CDR3 is 17 amino acids. Germline V gives CDR1 MNHEY, CDR2 SVGEGT. The CDR3, as DNA: TGTGCCAGCAGTTACGTTTTCAGAGGCGGGAGGGTAAAAGAGCAGTACTTC. Its protein product is CASSYVFRGGRVKEQYF.

CDR3 nucleotides: TGTGCCAGCAGTCGGGACACCTATTCAACTAATGAAAAACTGTTTTTT. It specifies CASSRDTYSTNEKLFF. The chain couples TRBV2 to TRBJ1-4; D might be TRBD1 (6 bases). The V end lost 5 bases, the J end lost 0 bases, and 13 bases lay between the germline ends. Germline-derived CDR1 and CDR2 are SNHLY and FYNNEI. This CDR3 comprises 16 residues.

V usage is TRBV5-1 and J usage is TRBJ2-5; no reliable D call. Germline V gene data show CDR1 as SGHRS and CDR2 as YFSETQ. The CDR3 has 16 residues. Trimming stripped 0 bases from V and 3 bases from J, with 15 bases between. The CDR3, as DNA: TGCGCCAGCAGCTTGGCTCAAGGAGCGTATAAAGAGACCCAGTACTTC. It yields the protein CASSLAQGAYKETQYF.

The genes are TRBV5-1 and TRBJ1-1; D gene uncertain. The CDR3 is made up of 15 amino acids. Germline V gene data show CDR1 as SGHRS and CDR2 as YFSETQ. V gave up 2 bases and J gave up 0 bases, with 11 bases separating them. The CDR3 reads CASSLTDTLNTEAFF. The CDR3 region has the DNA TGCGCCAGCAGCTTAACCGACACATTGAACACTGAAGCTTTCTTT.

This chain uses TRBV7-8 with TRBJ2-5, with D perhaps TRBD2 (5 bases). This CDR3 has 15 residues. Deletions cut 0 bases from V and 1 base from J, with 9 bases between. Germline CDR1 is SGHVS and CDR2 is FQNEAQ. CDR3 coding DNA: TGTGCCAGCAGCTTAGCGAGGGCAGTCCAAGAGACCCAGTACTTC. It encodes CASSLARAVQETQYF.

The rearrangement uses TRBV7-3 and TRBJ2-1; 8 nucleotides match TRBD2. The CDR3 totals 15 residues. The V gene end was trimmed by 6 bases and the J gene end by 5 bases; junction bases not matched to a gene: 9. Looked up from germline, CDR1 is SGHTA and CDR2 is FQGTGA. The CDR3, as DNA: TGTGCCAGCAGTCCCCGAGCGGGAGCCAACAATGAGCAGTTCTTC. Its translation: CASSPRAGANNEQFF.

The chain links TRBV2 to TRBJ2-2, with 12 bases that match TRBD2. J gave up 7 bases and V 9 bases, and 9 bases lay outside the gene matches. Germline-derived CDR1 and CDR2 are SNHLY and FYNNEI. The CDR3 has 15 residues. CDR3 DNA: TGTGCCAGTGGTCTAGCGGGAGGGCCCTTCGGGGAGCTGTTTTTT. This encodes CASGLAGGPFGELFF.

This clone was detected only a few times. The chain recombines TRBV12-3 or TRBV12-4 with TRBJ1-2, with a weak D call TRBD1 (5 bases). The CDR3 has 11 amino acids. Between the trimmed V and J ends, which lost 7 bases and 14 bases, there was a span of 17 bases. This CDR3 reads CASTFGGPETF. CDR3 DNA: TGTGCCAGCACCTTCGGGGGACCGGAAACCTTC.

This chain links TRBV7-3 with TRBJ2-1; 7 bases fit TRBD1. The CDR3 spans 15 residues. Germline-derived CDR1 and CDR2 are SGHTA and FQGTGA. The ends lost 4 bases at V and 5 bases at J; junction bases unmatched: 8. This chain's CDR3 is CASSSRGGTDNEQFF. The DNA for the CDR3 is TGTGCCAGCAGCTCCCGAGGGGGCACCGACAATGAGCAGTTCTTC.

The chain joins TRBV5-1 to TRBJ2-7; perhaps TRBD2 as D (6 bases). Germline V lookup: CDR1 SGHRS, CDR2 YFSETQ. V lost 5 bases and J 0 bases, leaving 12 bases between the germline ends. The CDR3 is 14 residues long. The CDR3 region has the DNA TGCGCCAGCAGAGCTAGCGTAACCTCCTACGAGCAGTACTTC. Protein: CASRASVTSYEQYF. Full variable domain (remainder filled in from reference TRBV5-1 and TRBJ2-7): KAGVTQTPRYLIKTRGQQVTLSCSPISGHRSVSWYQQTPGQGLQFLFEYFSETQRNKGNFPGRFSGRQFSNSRSEMNVSTLELGDSALYLCASRASVTSYEQYFGPGTRLTVT.

V usage is TRBV28 and J usage is TRBJ1-5, with 8 nucleotides matching TRBD1. CDR1 MDHEN and CDR2 SYDVKM come from the germline V gene. Losses at the gene ends were 5 bases for V and 4 bases for J; bases not matched to a gene: 7. The CDR3 consists of 15 residues. The CDR3 here is CASSASGGGNQPQHF. DNA of the CDR3: TGTGCCAGCAGTGCGTCAGGGGGCGGGAATCAGCCCCAGCATTTT.

This chain links TRBV11-2 with TRBJ1-5; no firm D call. Trimming shortened V by 4 bases and J by 0 bases, and 19 bases separated the two germline ends. The V gene's germline CDR1 is SGHAT and CDR2 FQNNGV. CDR3 length: 18 residues. CDR3 in amino acids: CASSSGSSGSNSNQPQHF. CDR3 bases: TGTGCCAGCAGCTCCGGATCCTCAGGATCTAATAGCAATCAGCCCCAGCATTTT.

This clone was observed once. This chain connects TRBV5-5 to TRBJ2-6, with D perhaps TRBD1 (5 bases). V was cut by 0 bases and J by 0 bases, with 13 bases left in between. The CDR3 consists of 18 residues. CDR1 is SGHKS, CDR2 YYEKEE, per germline (reference sequence). CDR3: CASSLAAGPNSGANVLTF. As DNA, the CDR3 is TGTGCCAGCAGCTTGGCGGCAGGGCCAAACTCTGGGGCCAACGTCCTGACTTTC.

CDR3: CASSLEGVPGYTF. The CDR3 region has the DNA TGCGCCAGCAGCTTGGAAGGGGTCCCTGGCTACACCTTC. The chain joins TRBV5-1 to TRBJ1-2; a weak D match, TRBD1 (5 bases). Trimming removed 0 bases from V and 7 bases from J, with 10 bases in between. Germline assignment: CDR1 SGHRS and CDR2 YFSETQ. The CDR3 has 13 amino acids.

This clone has only a few counts. The chain uses TRBV5-1 and TRBJ2-2; D might be TRBD2 (6 bases). The CDR3 spans 18 residues. V dropped 2 bases and J dropped 4 bases, with 21 bases sitting between them. Germline CDR1 SGHRS, CDR2 YFSETQ. The DNA of the CDR3 is TGCGCCAGCAGCTTAGGTTTCGGGGCGGGACTCCTCACCGGGGAGCTGTTTTTT. Protein sequence: CASSLGFGAGLLTGELFF.